What follows are 20 T cell receptor beta chains derived from one specimen sequenced in a study of blood T cell repertoires in COVID-19 (dated by TCRdb to about 2020). The library was generated by the immunoSEQ multiplex PCR assay. TCRdb limited this immuneACCESS table to in-frame rearrangements with V and J called. A share of clones is missing; checked studies link under half to unresolved V genes, and the rest is unexplained. This sample gives 150,000 to 200,000 clones in total; roughly 85% of them show up just once. 19% of the sample is in the top ten clones. The material sequenced was PBMCs or T cells enriched from blood (not recorded which). All receptors come from a woman aged 70-85 years in a cohort exposed to, infected with or recovered from COVID-19 (not recorded which).

This clone has only one observation. The chain combines TRBV7-8 with TRBJ1-5; D may be TRBD1 (6 bases). Trimming removed 3 bases from V and 4 bases from J, with 13 bases in between. Looked up from germline, CDR1 is SGHVS and CDR2 is FQNEAQ. This CDR3 has 15 residues. CDR3 sequence reads: CASSLGGRGNQPQHF. The CDR3 nucleotides are TGTGCCAGCAGCTTGGGGGGGCGAGGAAATCAGCCCCAGCATTTT.

The CDR3 nucleotides are TGTGCCAGCAGTGACTCGATTGGGACAGGGATTTTCGGATCTGGCTACACCTTC. Translated: CASSDSIGTGIFGSGYTF. The chain carries TRBV6-4 and TRBJ1-2; TRBD1 matches 9 bases. Looked up from germline, CDR1 is MRHNA and CDR2 is SNTAGT. The CDR3 length is 18 residues. V gave up 0 bases and J gave up 7 bases; unmatched junction bases: 15.

This clone was observed a single time. This chain connects TRBV2 to TRBJ1-5; 8 bases agree with TRBD1. With 8 bases clipped from V and 11 bases from J, the junction kept 11 bases outside the gene matches. The CDR3 length is 13 residues. Germline CDR1 is SNHLY and CDR2 is FYNNEI. CDR3 in amino acids: CASDQGAGITQHF. In DNA form, the CDR3 reads TGTGCCAGCGATCAGGGGGCTGGTATCACCCAGCATTTT. Variable domain in full (rest from reference TRBV2 and TRBJ1-5): EPEVTQTPSHQVTQMGQEVILRCVPISNHLYFYWYRQILGQKVEFLVSFYNNEISEKSEIFDDQFSVERPDGSNFTLKIRSTKLEDSAMYFCASDQGAGITQHFGDGTRLSIL.

The chain recombines TRBV24-1 with TRBJ1-1, with 9 bases fitting TRBD1. This CDR3 spans 13 amino acids. V was pared by 5 bases and J by 5 bases, with 2 bases of the junction left unmatched. Germline CDR1 and CDR2: KGHDR and SFDVKD. CDR3 DNA sequence: TGTGCCACCAGTGCGACAGGGGGAACTGAAGCTTTCTTT. This encodes CATSATGGTEAFF.

The V call is TRBV19, the J call TRBJ1-1; 9 bases fit TRBD1. The CDR3 spans 15 residues. Germline trimming cut 2 bases from V and 4 bases from J; bases unmatched to any gene: 5. In germline, CDR1 is LNHDA, CDR2 SQIVND (reference sequence). CDR3 amino acids: CASSITGGAGTEAFF. CDR3 coding DNA: TGTGCCAGTAGTATAACAGGGGGCGCAGGCACTGAAGCTTTCTTT.

The CDR3 loop is CASSHAVGANEQFF. In DNA, the CDR3 is TGTGCCAGCAGCCATGCGGTAGGGGCAAATGAGCAGTTCTTC. The gene calls are TRBV3-1 (or the pseudogene TRBV3-2) and TRBJ2-1; the D gene is possibly TRBD1 (5 bases). The V gene lost 3 bases and the J gene lost 7 bases, with 13 bases spanning the gap. Germline loops: CDR1 LGHDT, CDR2 YNNKEL (reference sequence). The CDR3 length is 14 residues.

This chain uses TRBV18 with TRBJ2-1; TRBD1 matches 8 bases. Per the germline V gene, CDR1 is KGHSH and CDR2 is LQKENI. V lost 3 bases and J lost 8; bases outside the gene matches: 9. The CDR3 spans 15 residues. The CDR3 coding sequence is TGTGCCAGCTCACCCCAGGGGGCACAGGTTGATGAGCAGTTCTTC. The encoded protein is CASSPQGAQVDEQFF.

The genes are TRBV3-1 (or the pseudogene TRBV3-2) and TRBJ1-6, with 9 bases aligning to TRBD1. Germline V gene data show CDR1 as LGHDT and CDR2 as YNNKEL (reference sequence). The V segment lost 3 bases and the J segment 1 base; nucleotides outside the gene matches: 13. This CDR3 contains 20 residues. For the CDR3, the DNA is TGTGCCAGCAGCCAGGGACAGGGAATCGGTTCGTCGTCCTATAATTCACCCCTCCACTTT. Translation: CASSQGQGIGSSSYNSPLHF.

This clone was seen a single time. V usage is TRBV7-2 and J usage is TRBJ2-7; no clear D. V lost 3 bases and J lost 0, with 9 bases in between. Germline CDR1 reads SGHTA; CDR2 reads FQGNSA. This CDR3 region has 14 residues. As DNA, the CDR3 is TGTGCCAGCAGCTTTATTCCGAGCTCCTACGAGCAGTACTTC. Translation gives CASSFIPSSYEQYF.

This clone has more than one count but fewer than ten. This rearrangement joins TRBV9 to TRBJ1-5; D is perhaps TRBD1 (6 bases). Germline CDR1 and CDR2: SGDLS and YYNGEE. This CDR3 has 13 residues. Trimming stripped 4 bases from V and 4 bases from J, with 9 bases between. In DNA form, the CDR3 reads TGTGCCAGCAGCCCAGGGGCAAATCAGCCCCAGCATTTT. Translation gives CASSPGANQPQHF.

The chain couples TRBV7-8 to TRBJ1-2; D uncertain. Looked up from germline, CDR1 is SGHVS and CDR2 is FQNEAQ. Trimming removed 5 bases from V and 0 bases from J, with 10 bases in between. There are 14 residues in the CDR3. The CDR3 region has the DNA TGTGCCAGCAGCCGAGTAGTCGCTAACTATGGCTACACCTTC. It specifies CASSRVVANYGYTF.

The V and J genes are TRBV28 and TRBJ2-7; TRBD1 matches at 7 bases. V lost 6 bases and J lost 3; bases outside the gene matches: 5. The CDR3 loop spans 13 amino acids. Germline V gene data show CDR1 as MDHEN and CDR2 as SYDVKM. CDR3 in DNA: TGTGCCAGCAGGACAGGGCGAAGCTACGAGCAGTACTTC. Encoded protein: CASRTGRSYEQYF.

The rearrangement links TRBV28 to TRBJ1-2, with D maybe TRBD1 (6 bases). There are 13 residues in the CDR3. The V gene's germline CDR1 is MDHEN and CDR2 SYDVKM. V was trimmed by 5 bases and J by 8 bases, leaving 15 bases between them. The DNA for the CDR3 is TGTGCCAGCAGTCCCCAGTCAGGGGAGGGCTACACCTTC. It is translated as CASSPQSGEGYTF.

The table lists this clone with a count of one. The chain carries TRBV27 and TRBJ2-5; 12 bases align to TRBD2. The CDR3 has 13 amino acids. Germline V gene data show CDR1 as MNHEY and CDR2 as SMNVEV (reference sequence). Losses at the gene ends were 4 bases for V and 7 bases for J; bases not matched to a gene: 1. CDR3: CASSSTSGGTQYF. CDR3 in DNA: TGTGCCAGCAGTTCGACTAGCGGGGGGACCCAGTACTTC.

The chain links TRBV7-3 to TRBJ2-5, with D perhaps TRBD1 (6 bases). Germline-derived CDR1 and CDR2 are SGHTA and FQGTGA. With 3 bases removed from V and 2 bases from J, the gap between germline ends came to 7 bases. The CDR3 extends over 13 amino acids. The CDR3, as DNA: TGTGCCAGCAGCTTGGGACAACAAGAGACCCAGTACTTC. This sequence encodes CASSLGQQETQYF.

The chain employs TRBV28 and TRBJ2-2; D unresolved. There are 16 residues in the CDR3. Germline V gene sequence: CDR1 MDHEN, CDR2 SYDVKM. V was pared by 4 bases and J by 6 bases, with 18 bases between. CDR3 nucleotide sequence: TGTGCCAGCAGTTCTGAGACCCCGACTCGACCCGGGGAGCTGTTTTTT. This codes for CASSSETPTRPGELFF.

The gene calls are TRBV5-1 and TRBJ2-1, with TRBD1 matching over 8 bases. Germline CDR1 SGHRS, CDR2 YFSETQ. The CDR3 runs to 19 residues. With V trimmed by 2 bases and J by 3 bases, 16 bases remained unmatched. The CDR3 DNA sequence: TGCGCCAGCAGCTTCAATCCGGGTGGCCAGGGGGCTAACTACAATGAGCAGTTCTTC. Its translation is CASSFNPGGQGANYNEQFF.

The chain joins TRBV7-9 to TRBJ2-7, with TRBD1 identical over 7 bases. This CDR3 is built from 16 residues. V dropped 5 bases and J dropped 0; count of bases not matched to a gene: 10. Germline V gene sequence: CDR1 SEHNR, CDR2 FQNEAQ (reference sequence). The chain's CDR3 is CASSPLTGTVSYEQYF. CDR3 sequence (DNA): TGTGCCAGCAGCCCTCTGACCGGGACAGTCTCCTACGAGCAGTACTTC.

V usage is TRBV7-2 and J usage is TRBJ2-1, with TRBD1 as a possible D gene (5 bases). The CDR3 covers 15 residues. Germline CDR1 SGHTA, CDR2 FQGNSA. With 6 bases removed from V and 8 bases from J, the gap between germline ends came to 20 bases. The CDR3 loop reads CASSPKGVRGDEQFF. The CDR3 DNA sequence: TGTGCCAGCAGTCCAAAAGGGGTTAGAGGCGATGAGCAGTTCTTC.

The genes are TRBV9 and TRBJ2-2, with TRBD2 matching 7 bases. The CDR3 contains 14 residues. Germline CDR1 and CDR2: SGDLS and YYNGEE. V lost 0 bases to trimming and J lost 7 bases; unmatched junction nucleotides: 3. CDR3 sequence: CASSVVASGGELFF. The CDR3 nucleotides are TGTGCCAGCAGCGTAGTGGCTAGCGGCGGGGAGCTGTTTTTT.